Below, 9 T cell receptor beta chains from the same sample are listed, as sequenced in a study of T cells after yellow fever vaccination. TCRdb ran MiXCR on the 5' RACE reads and lists one entry per CDR3 protein. The sample includes about 320,000 distinct CDR3 sequences, over 3.5% of them seen just once. Here the sequenced sample was PBMCs, taken 15 days after the yellow fever booster vaccination. Source of these receptors: a man aged 18 to 29 who received the YFV17D yellow fever vaccine.

This chain uses TRBV7-2 with TRBJ2-6; D is unclear. The germline V and J ends were trimmed by 1 base and 0 bases, with 10 bases remaining between them. CDR3 length equals 17 residues. Germline V gene data show CDR1 as SGHTA and CDR2 as FQGNSA. The chain's CDR3 is CASSLGLGNSGANVLTF. CDR3 DNA: TGTGCCAGCAGCTTAGGACTTGGGAACTCTGGGGCCAACGTCCTGACTTTC.

This clonotype was found a few times. The chain combines TRBV5-1 with TRBJ1-1; TRBD1 is a possible D gene (5 bases). Germline values: CDR1 SGHRS, CDR2 YFSETQ. Trimming cost V 7 bases and J 7 bases, with 11 bases left between them. The CDR3 has 11 amino acids. The CDR3 sequence is CASGSRDEAFF. DNA of the CDR3: TGCGCCAGCGGATCCAGGGATGAAGCTTTCTTT.

This clonotype has more than one count but fewer than ten. J is TRBJ1-1 and V is TRBV6-7; D unclear. TRBV6-7 is assigned to the ORF class and has an uncertain function. This CDR3 has 15 residues. The germline V and J ends were trimmed by 1 base and 5 bases, with 14 bases remaining between them. CDR3 coding DNA: TGTGCCAGCAGTTACTGGGCAGCATGGCCGACTGAAGCTTTCTTT. It encodes CASSYWAAWPTEAFF.

J is TRBJ2-1 and V is TRBV5-1; a weak D match, TRBD2 (6 bases). The CDR3 is 16 amino acids. The germline V gene has CDR1 SGHRS and CDR2 YFSETQ. Trimming pared 4 bases from V and 0 bases from J, leaving 14 bases between. CDR3 amino acids: CASSRDWGSSYNEQFF. CDR3 coding DNA: TGCGCCAGCAGCCGGGACTGGGGCAGCTCCTACAATGAGCAGTTCTTC.

This clonotype appeared many times. This chain connects TRBV6-5 to TRBJ2-3, with 8 bases matching TRBD2. Trimming removed 5 bases from V and 3 bases from J; junction bases left unmatched: 7. Germline-derived CDR1 and CDR2 are MNHEY and SVGAGI. The CDR3 runs 15 residues. CDR3 in amino acids: CASSTYGGVTDTQYF. The CDR3 nucleotides read TGTGCCAGCAGTACATACGGGGGGGTAACAGATACGCAGTATTTT.

In this sample, this clonotype turned up a few times. The chain couples TRBV28 to TRBJ2-2, with TRBD1 identical over 9 bases. This CDR3 is built from 16 residues. Germline loops: CDR1 MDHEN, CDR2 SYDVKM. V lost 2 bases to trimming and J lost 6 bases; unmatched junction nucleotides: 7. The CDR3: CASSLEDRGFSGELFF. CDR3 DNA sequence: TGTGCCAGCAGTTTAGAGGACAGGGGTTTTTCCGGGGAGCTGTTTTTT.

This clonotype has ten or more counts. The V gene is TRBV29-1, the J gene TRBJ2-1, with unresolved D. V was clipped by 4 bases and J by 4 bases, with 8 bases between them. The germline gives CDR1 SQVTM, CDR2 ANQGSEA. CDR3 length equals 12 residues. The CDR3 DNA reads as TGCAGCGTTGTAGGTGAATACAATGAGCAGTTCTTC. This encodes CSVVGEYNEQFF.

This clonotype was detected ten times or more. The V gene is TRBV24-1, the J gene TRBJ2-1; D perhaps matches TRBD2 (6 bases). The CDR3 is 14 residues long. From germline, CDR1 is KGHDR and CDR2 SFDVKD. Trimming removed 3 bases from V and 3 bases from J, with 8 bases in between. CDR3 residues: CATSDGTYYNEQFF. In DNA form, the CDR3 reads TGTGCCACCAGTGATGGGACTTACTACAATGAGCAGTTCTTC.

This clonotype was counted between two and nine times. The chain employs TRBV5-1 and TRBJ1-2, with a tentative D call TRBD1 (5 bases). The germline CDR1 and CDR2 sequences are SGHRS and YFSETQ. V was pared by 3 bases and J by 8 bases, with 17 bases between. This CDR3 comprises 14 residues. The CDR3 sequence: CASSSPLGGTGYTF. In DNA form, the CDR3 reads TGCGCCAGCAGCTCCCCCCTGGGAGGGACCGGCTACACCTTC.